This T cell receptor (beta chain) was found in a study of blood T cell repertoires in COVID-19. Study context: Italy, Spain and the United States were the sources of the convalescent and acute COVID-19 samples.

Authors' data handling: Researchers report that nucleated cell counts were estimated from reference gene primer amplification. TCRdb keeps only in-frame clones here, not all; method: immunoSEQ multiplex PCR. V, J and clone size are taken as reported in that table, and D and trimming were inferred from the DNA itself. The data hold fewer than 350,000 clones, with around nine tenths observed a single time. Before they entered the study, exposed participants had met a COVID-19 case within 2 weeks. The specimen sequenced was PBMCs or T cells enriched from blood (not recorded which). The clonotype comes from a woman in her 30s who had been exposed to COVID-19.

This CDR3 reads CASSLWRQSGQYTDTQYF. CDR3 nucleotides: TGTGCCAGCAGTTTATGGCGTCAATCGGGACAGTACACAGATACGCAGTATTTT. J is TRBJ2-3 and V is TRBV28, with TRBD1 matching over 7 bases. V lost 0 bases and J lost 2; bases outside the gene matches: 11. The CDR3 length is 18 residues. CDR1 and CDR2 from the germline V gene are MDHEN and SYDVKM.